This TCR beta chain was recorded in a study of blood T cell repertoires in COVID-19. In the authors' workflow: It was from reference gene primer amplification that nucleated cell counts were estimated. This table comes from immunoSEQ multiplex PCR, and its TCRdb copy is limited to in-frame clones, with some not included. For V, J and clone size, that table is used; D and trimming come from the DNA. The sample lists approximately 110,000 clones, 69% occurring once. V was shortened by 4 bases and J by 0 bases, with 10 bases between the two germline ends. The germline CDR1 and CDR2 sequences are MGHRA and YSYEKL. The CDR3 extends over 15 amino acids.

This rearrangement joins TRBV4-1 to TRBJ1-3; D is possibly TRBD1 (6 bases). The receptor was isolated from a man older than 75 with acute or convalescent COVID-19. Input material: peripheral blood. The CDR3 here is CASSLQGLSGNTIYF. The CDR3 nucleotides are TGCGCCAGCAGCCTACAGGGCCTCTCTGGAAACACCATATATTTT.